The source of this TCR beta chain is a study of T-cell reconstitution after alpha-beta-depleted transplantation in children. This clonotype has at least ten counts. Researchers prepared the TCRbeta library using unique molecular identifiers, the study reports. TCRdb reanalysed the PCR reads using MiXCR and keeps one entry per CDR3 protein. Here the sample spans hundreds of thousands of distinct CDR3 sequences, about 10% being singletons. The CDR3 runs 14 residues. V lost 0 bases to trimming and J lost 4 bases; unmatched junction nucleotides: 4. Germline V gives CDR1 DFQATT, CDR2 SNEGSKA (reference sequence).

Specimen: PBMCs from the stem cell graft donor, collected from the stem cell graft. The receptor was derived from a human donor who donated a stem cell graft to a child with acute myeloid leukemia. The chain employs TRBV20-1 and TRBJ2-7, with 9 bases fitting TRBD1. The CDR3 loop reads CSAREPGQGYEQYF. In nucleotides, the CDR3 is TGCAGTGCTAGAGAACCGGGACAGGGTTACGAGCAGTACTTC.